Following are 8 T cell receptor beta chains from one sample sequenced in a study of spatial heterogeneity in lung cancer. TCRdb called the 5' RACE reads again in MiXCR, with one record for every CDR3 protein. The repertoire has over 10,000 distinct CDR3 sequences, 3% to 5% of them found once; the top ten carry around 43%. Specified time point: sample taken at primary tumor resection. The study sequenced unsorted whole RNA from tumor, nontumor lung or frozen PBMC. The sample here was PBMCs, taken at surgery. The receptors shown here come from a male donor with early-stage non-small cell lung cancer.

This clonotype was observed at least ten times. Found in a library prepared for alpha chains, this beta chain is an off-target read, and its abundance has little meaning. V usage is TRBV9 and J usage is TRBJ2-3, with TRBD2 matching 7 bases. J lost 3 bases, V lost 4 bases, and 8 bases had no gene match. Germline V gene lookup returns CDR1 SGDLS and CDR2 YYNGEE. The CDR3 has 15 residues. Here the CDR3 reads CASSLLAGETDTQYF. CDR3 in DNA: TGTGCCAGCAGCCTTCTGGCGGGAGAAACAGATACGCAGTATTTT.

This clonotype was seen repeatedly, ten times or more. This beta chain appears as a stray read in a library generated for alpha chains; its size is not informative. The V and J genes are TRBV20-1 and TRBJ2-1; the match to TRBD2 covers 8 bases. The CDR3 runs 14 residues. The V gene's germline CDR1 is DFQATT and CDR2 SNEGSKA (reference sequence). V lost 2 bases, J lost 4 bases, and 4 bases stayed unmatched. The CDR3 DNA is TGCAGTGCTAGACCTAGCGGGCCTTACAATGAGCAGTTCTTC. Its translation: CSARPSGPYNEQFF.

The sample holds a few counts of this clonotype. Since the library was made to target alpha chains, this beta chain is a stray read and its abundance is not meaningful. The chain links TRBV7-8 to TRBJ2-5; 12 bases are shared with TRBD2. The junction had 2 bases not matched to a gene; V was cut back by 3 bases and J by 3 bases. Germline loops: CDR1 SGHVS, CDR2 FQNEAQ. The CDR3 is made up of 15 amino acids. The CDR3, as DNA: TGTGCCAGCAGCTTCCGACTAGCGGGAGAAGAGACCCAGTACTTC. Translating it yields CASSFRLAGEETQYF.

This clonotype showed up many times. Since it is a stray read in a library aimed at alpha chains, this beta chain has a size that is not meaningful. The chain joins TRBV20-1 to TRBJ2-7; the D gene is possibly TRBD2 (5 bases). V was pared by 7 bases and J by 2 bases, with 12 bases between. CDR3 length equals 12 residues. Germline V gene data show CDR1 as DFQATT and CDR2 as SNEGSKA (reference sequence). The CDR3 DNA reads as TGCAGTGTCCGGGATCTTACCTACGAGCAGTACTTC. Encoded protein: CSVRDLTYEQYF.

This clonotype was seen at least ten times. This beta chain turned up in a library designed for alpha chains; as an off-target read, its abundance says little. The chain combines TRBV12-3 or TRBV12-4 with TRBJ2-1; no clear D. V was trimmed by 3 bases and J by 8 bases, leaving 5 bases between them. The CDR3 extends over 11 amino acids. As DNA, the CDR3 is TGTGCCAGCAGTTTTCGATATGAGCAGTTCTTC. Its translation: CASSFRYEQFF.

This clonotype has at least ten counts. Within a library made for alpha chains, this beta chain is off target, and its count is uninformative. CDR3 protein: CASSYDRGTDTQYF. Here the CDR3 DNA reads TGTGCCAGCAGTTACGACAGGGGCACAGATACGCAGTATTTT. The V gene is TRBV6-5, the J gene TRBJ2-3, with 7 bases aligning to TRBD1. The V gene's germline CDR1 is MNHEY and CDR2 SVGAGI. Losses at the gene ends were 2 bases for V and 1 base for J; bases not matched to a gene: 0. This CDR3 has 14 residues.

This clonotype was counted at least ten times. This beta chain appears as a stray read in a library generated for alpha chains; its size is not informative. The V and J genes are TRBV4-1 and TRBJ2-5; the D gene is possibly TRBD2 (6 bases). Between the trimmed V and J ends, which lost 1 base and 4 bases, there was a span of 16 bases. Germline V CDR1 and CDR2: MGHRA, YSYEKL. The CDR3 extends over 16 amino acids. CDR3 region: CASSQGDGGLGETQYF. DNA for the CDR3: TGCGCCAGCAGCCAAGGTGACGGGGGTTTAGGAGAGACCCAGTACTTC.

This clonotype was detected many times. This beta chain is a stray sequence in a library constructed for alpha chains; its clone size is not meaningful. V gene TRBV12-3 or TRBV12-4 combines with J gene TRBJ2-7; D perhaps matches TRBD1 (6 bases). The CDR3 is made up of 13 amino acids. V lost 6 bases and J lost 6, with 15 bases in between. CDR3 sequence: CASSQQGSPEQYF. Here the CDR3 DNA reads TGTGCCAGCAGCCAACAGGGAAGTCCCGAGCAGTACTTC.